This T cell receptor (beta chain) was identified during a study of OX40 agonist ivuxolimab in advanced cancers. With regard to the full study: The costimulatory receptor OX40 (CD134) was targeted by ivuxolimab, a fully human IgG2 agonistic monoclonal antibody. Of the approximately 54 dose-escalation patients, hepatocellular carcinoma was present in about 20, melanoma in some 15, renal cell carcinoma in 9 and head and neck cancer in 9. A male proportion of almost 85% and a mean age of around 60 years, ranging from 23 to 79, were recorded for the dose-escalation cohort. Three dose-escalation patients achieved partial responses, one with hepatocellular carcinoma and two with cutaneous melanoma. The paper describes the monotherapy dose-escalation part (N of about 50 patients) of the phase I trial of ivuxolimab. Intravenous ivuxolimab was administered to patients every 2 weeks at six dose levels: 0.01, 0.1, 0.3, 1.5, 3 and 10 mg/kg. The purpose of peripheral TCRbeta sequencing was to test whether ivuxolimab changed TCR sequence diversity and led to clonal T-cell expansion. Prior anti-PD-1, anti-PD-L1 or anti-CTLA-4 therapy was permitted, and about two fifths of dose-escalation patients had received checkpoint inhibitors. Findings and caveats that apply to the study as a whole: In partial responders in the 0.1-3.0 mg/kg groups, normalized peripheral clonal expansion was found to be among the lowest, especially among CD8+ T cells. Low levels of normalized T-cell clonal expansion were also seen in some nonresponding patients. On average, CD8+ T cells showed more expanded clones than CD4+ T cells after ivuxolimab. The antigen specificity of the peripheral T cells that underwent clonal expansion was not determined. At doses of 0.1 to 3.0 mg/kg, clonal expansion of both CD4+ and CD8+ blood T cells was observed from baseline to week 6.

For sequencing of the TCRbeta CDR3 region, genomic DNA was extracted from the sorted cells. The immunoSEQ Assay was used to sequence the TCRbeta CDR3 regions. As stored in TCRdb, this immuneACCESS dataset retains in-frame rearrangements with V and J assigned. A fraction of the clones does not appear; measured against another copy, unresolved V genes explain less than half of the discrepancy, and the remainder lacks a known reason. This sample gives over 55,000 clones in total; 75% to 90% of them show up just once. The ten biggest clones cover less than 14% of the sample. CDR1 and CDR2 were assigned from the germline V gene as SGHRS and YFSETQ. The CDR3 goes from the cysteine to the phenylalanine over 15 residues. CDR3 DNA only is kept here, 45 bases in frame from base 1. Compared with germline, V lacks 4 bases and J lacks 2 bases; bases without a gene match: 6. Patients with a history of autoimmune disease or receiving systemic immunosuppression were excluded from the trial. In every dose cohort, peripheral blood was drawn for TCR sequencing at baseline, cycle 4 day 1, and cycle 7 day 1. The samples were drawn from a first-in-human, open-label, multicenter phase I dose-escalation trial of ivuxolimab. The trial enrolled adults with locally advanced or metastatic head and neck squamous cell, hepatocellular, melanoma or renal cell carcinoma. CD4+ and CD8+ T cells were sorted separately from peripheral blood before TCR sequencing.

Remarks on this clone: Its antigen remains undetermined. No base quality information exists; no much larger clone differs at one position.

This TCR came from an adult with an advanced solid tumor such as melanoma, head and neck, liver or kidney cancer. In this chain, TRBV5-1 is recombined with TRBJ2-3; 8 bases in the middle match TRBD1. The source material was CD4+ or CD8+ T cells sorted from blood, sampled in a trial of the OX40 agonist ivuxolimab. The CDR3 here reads CASSLQGANTDTQYF. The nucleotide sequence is TGCGCCAGCAGCCTCCAGGGGGCGAACACAGATACGCAGTATTTT.